This T cell receptor beta chain was identified in a study of blood T cell repertoires in COVID-19. V was pared by 2 bases and J by 0 bases, with 14 bases between. Germline assignment: CDR1 SGHTA and CDR2 FQGNSA. The CDR3 extends over 17 amino acids. Using immunoSEQ multiplex PCR, the repertoire was profiled, and TCRdb retains in-frame clones only, with some absent. This sample has over 95,000 clones, with around four fifths found just once. Sequencing input: peripheral blood. J is TRBJ1-3 and V is TRBV7-2; D is undetermined. This TCR came from a woman aged 35 to 49 with acute or convalescent COVID-19. CDR3 in amino acids: CASSLRGWPASGNTIYF. The CDR3 DNA follows: TGTGCCAGCAGCTTAAGAGGGTGGCCAGCCTCTGGAAACACCATATATTTT.